This TCR beta chain was profiled in a study of T cells in Graves' hyperthyroidism and ophthalmopathy. The source material, RNA transcripts, was used to amplify TCR beta CDR3 regions. Initially, a first-round RT-PCR of the TCR CDR3 employed the HTBI primer set. TCRdb used MiXCR to reprocess the multiplex PCR reads, holding one entry per CDR3 protein. The profile shows roughly 560,000 distinct CDR3 sequences, about 15% of them singletons. The V end lost 1 base, the J end lost 3 bases, and 15 bases lay between the germline ends. In germline, CDR1 is LNHDA, CDR2 SQIVND (reference sequence). The CDR3 runs 16 residues. This clonotype was observed at least ten times.

The chain is built from TRBV19 and TRBJ1-2; the D gene is possibly TRBD1 (6 bases). The TCR comes from a woman aged 35 to 49 with Graves' ophthalmopathy. Sample: blood. Written as DNA, the CDR3 is TGTGCCAGTAGTATAGTAGGGGGGAGTATCGACTATGGCTACACCTTC. Translating gives CASSIVGGSIDYGYTF.